These T cell receptor beta chains were read from a single sample in a study of beta chain features in type 1 diabetes. Data came from immunoSEQ multiplex PCR; TCRdb stores just in-frame clones and leaves some out. The sample contains around 350,000 clones, around 12% of which appear only once. Sequenced material: naive CD4+ T cells from blood. These TCRs come from a young man in good health. Each CDR3 is given without its conserved first and last residue. The order of the fields is V gene, J gene, clone size, CDR3 protein. Rows may omit the clone size; those that give it use once, few, many or a size class.

v_call: TRBV7-3; j_call: TRBJ2-5; clone_size: few; cdr3_aa: ASSLDPTSRETQY
v_call: TRBV9; j_call: TRBJ1-1; clone_size: NA; cdr3_aa: ASSVRQDTEAF
v_call: TRBV29-1; j_call: TRBJ2-2; clone_size: NA; cdr3_aa: SVDRVGTGELF
v_call: TRBV27; j_call: TRBJ2-3; clone_size: NA; cdr3_aa: ASSPRRADTQY
v_call: TRBV7-2; j_call: TRBJ2-3; clone_size: few; cdr3_aa: ASSLVASGGGTDTQY
v_call: TRBV5-1; j_call: TRBJ2-3; clone_size: few; cdr3_aa: ASSLELLSTDTQY
v_call: TRBV29-1; j_call: TRBJ2-7; clone_size: NA; cdr3_aa: SVGAEREQY
v_call: TRBV29-1; j_call: TRBJ1-1; clone_size: NA; cdr3_aa: SVARDRNTEAF
v_call: TRBV19; j_call: TRBJ1-5; clone_size: NA; cdr3_aa: ASSIGSWREPQH
v_call: TRBV28; j_call: TRBJ2-5; clone_size: few; cdr3_aa: ASSLQLAGGGETQY
v_call: TRBV7-2; j_call: TRBJ1-1; clone_size: few; cdr3_aa: ASSWGQNTEAF
v_call: TRBV5-1; j_call: TRBJ2-7; clone_size: NA; cdr3_aa: ASSLVGTGPYEQY
v_call: TRBV5-4; j_call: TRBJ2-5; clone_size: NA; cdr3_aa: ASSLMTGQGETQY
v_call: TRBV7-2; j_call: TRBJ2-2; clone_size: NA; cdr3_aa: ASSLNGLAGSGLGELF
v_call: TRBV23-1; j_call: TRBJ2-5; clone_size: few; cdr3_aa: ASSQSLGHQETQY
v_call: TRBV6-5; j_call: TRBJ1-2; clone_size: few; cdr3_aa: ASSYGRSSGYT
v_call: TRBV20-1; j_call: TRBJ1-2; clone_size: NA; cdr3_aa: SAGLDT
v_call: TRBV20-1; j_call: TRBJ2-5; clone_size: few; cdr3_aa: SATGLLGQY
v_call: TRBV7-9; j_call: TRBJ2-7; clone_size: few; cdr3_aa: ASSTLGRGRKTYEQY
v_call: TRBV18; j_call: TRBJ1-2; clone_size: few; cdr3_aa: ASSPMDRGLRDGYT
v_call: TRBV7-9; j_call: TRBJ2-7; clone_size: few; cdr3_aa: ASSFGTGTYEQY
v_call: TRBV18; j_call: TRBJ2-7; clone_size: few; cdr3_aa: ASSRSGVGYEQY
v_call: TRBV7-2; j_call: TRBJ2-3; clone_size: few; cdr3_aa: ASSFRGYTDTQY
v_call: TRBV18; j_call: TRBJ2-7; clone_size: NA; cdr3_aa: ASSPQRPGSPEGQY
v_call: TRBV7-2; j_call: TRBJ2-7; clone_size: few; cdr3_aa: ASSRGYTYEQY
v_call: TRBV10-3; j_call: TRBJ2-5; clone_size: NA; cdr3_aa: AIGLTSGIQETQY
v_call: TRBV6-1; j_call: TRBJ2-5; clone_size: few; cdr3_aa: ASRVVLGEETQY
v_call: TRBV9; j_call: TRBJ1-2; clone_size: NA; cdr3_aa: ASSVQGQNYGYT
v_call: TRBV4-2; j_call: TRBJ1-1; clone_size: few; cdr3_aa: ASSQRVQNTEAF
v_call: TRBV19; j_call: TRBJ2-4; clone_size: NA; cdr3_aa: ASSRGRVAKNIQY
v_call: TRBV5-1; j_call: TRBJ1-5; clone_size: few; cdr3_aa: ASSLEGQINQPQH
v_call: TRBV18; j_call: TRBJ2-7; clone_size: few; cdr3_aa: ASSPRRGRPYEQY
v_call: TRBV5-4; j_call: TRBJ2-2; clone_size: NA; cdr3_aa: ASSLAGVTGELF
v_call: TRBV5-1; j_call: TRBJ1-2; clone_size: few; cdr3_aa: ASSAGTEDGYT
v_call: TRBV9; j_call: TRBJ1-4; clone_size: NA; cdr3_aa: ASSGTGTKGEKLF
v_call: TRBV7-8; j_call: TRBJ2-1; clone_size: NA; cdr3_aa: ASSPRLAGPTTYNEQF
v_call: TRBV5-6; j_call: TRBJ1-6; clone_size: few; cdr3_aa: ASSFPLLGTGTSPLH
v_call: TRBV5-1; j_call: TRBJ1-5; clone_size: few; cdr3_aa: ASSPGSGQNSNQPQH
v_call: TRBV10-3; j_call: TRBJ2-3; clone_size: few; cdr3_aa: AIGGDTDTQY
v_call: TRBV28; j_call: TRBJ2-3; clone_size: few; cdr3_aa: ASSPNLHPSTDTQY
v_call: TRBV4-1; j_call: TRBJ2-7; clone_size: NA; cdr3_aa: ASSPVGRGHEQY
v_call: TRBV28; j_call: TRBJ1-1; clone_size: NA; cdr3_aa: ASSYPPLQGNTEAF
v_call: TRBV28; j_call: TRBJ2-1; clone_size: few; cdr3_aa: ASSPPGLAGAYNEQF
v_call: TRBV4-1; j_call: TRBJ2-7; clone_size: NA; cdr3_aa: ASSRGLAGAYEQY
v_call: TRBV6-5; j_call: TRBJ2-1; clone_size: few; cdr3_aa: ATTIGGNSYNEQF
v_call: TRBV11-1; j_call: TRBJ2-5; clone_size: few; cdr3_aa: ASSRRTGLGETQY
v_call: TRBV30; j_call: TRBJ1-4; clone_size: NA; cdr3_aa: AWSVRVAYEKLF
v_call: TRBV28; j_call: TRBJ1-2; clone_size: few; cdr3_aa: ASSFPGGGEGGYT
v_call: TRBV7-9; j_call: TRBJ2-1; clone_size: many; cdr3_aa: ASMQQGRTRNEQF
v_call: TRBV11-3; j_call: TRBJ2-1; clone_size: few; cdr3_aa: ASSSGTAQRGHNEQF
v_call: TRBV28; j_call: TRBJ1-4; clone_size: NA; cdr3_aa: ASRTYFPGTTNEKLF
v_call: TRBV28; j_call: TRBJ1-1; clone_size: few; cdr3_aa: ASSSGQSTEAF
v_call: TRBV5-1; j_call: TRBJ2-7; clone_size: NA; cdr3_aa: ASSSGGEQY
v_call: TRBV5-4; j_call: TRBJ1-1; clone_size: NA; cdr3_aa: ASSLTRGGTEAF